This T cell receptor beta chain originates from a study of T cell responses to AZD1222 COVID-19 vaccine. Clones were read by immunoSEQ multiplex PCR, and TCRdb kept only the in-frame ones, dropping some. The sample includes roughly 110,000 clones, roughly 87% of them seen just once. This CDR3 comprises 14 residues. V lost 0 bases to trimming and J lost 0 bases, with 6 bases between them. Per the germline V gene, CDR1 is MNHNY and CDR2 is SVGAGI (reference sequence). A note on this clone: Its specificity is not known.

Study conclusions and caveats: Per reports, nearly half of all spike-specific TCRs target regions that are unmutated in variants. Spike regions recognized by vaccine-associated CD4 TCRs spanned the protein, led by 160-218 and 743-854.

This clonotype was obtained from an adult in good health. The V and J genes are TRBV6-6 and TRBJ2-7; perhaps TRBD1 as D (5 bases). This material consisted of peripheral blood, taken on day 0 of AZD1222 vaccination. The CDR3 sequence: CASSYSTASYEQYF. The CDR3 DNA reads TGTGCCAGCAGTTACTCGACAGCCTCCTACGAGCAGTACTTC.